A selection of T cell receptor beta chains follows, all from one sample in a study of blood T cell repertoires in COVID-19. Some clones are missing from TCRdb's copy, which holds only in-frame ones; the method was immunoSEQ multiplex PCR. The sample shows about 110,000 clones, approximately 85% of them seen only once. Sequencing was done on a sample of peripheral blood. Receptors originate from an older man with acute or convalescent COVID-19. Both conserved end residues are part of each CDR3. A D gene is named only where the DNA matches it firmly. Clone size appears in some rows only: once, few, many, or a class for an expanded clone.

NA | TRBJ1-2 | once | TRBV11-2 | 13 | TGTGCCAGCACCGGGGGTTCTAACTATGGCTACACCTTC | CASTGGSNYGYTF
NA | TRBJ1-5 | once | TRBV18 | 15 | TGTGCCAGCTCACCCCAGGCTCAACCTAATCAGCCCCAGCATTTT | CASSPQAQPNQPQHF
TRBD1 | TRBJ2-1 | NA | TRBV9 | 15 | TGTGCCAGCGGCTCTGGGGGACAGGCTTACAATGAGCAGTTCTTC | CASGSGGQAYNEQFF
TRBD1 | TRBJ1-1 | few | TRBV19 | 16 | TGTGCCAGTAGTATATGGTCAGGACAGGCGGTCACTGAAGCTTTCTTT | CASSIWSGQAVTEAFF
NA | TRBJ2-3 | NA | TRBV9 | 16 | TGTGCCAGCAGCGTAGGAACAGGGACGGGCACAGATACGCAGTATTTT | CASSVGTGTGTDTQYF
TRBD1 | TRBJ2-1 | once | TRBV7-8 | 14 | TGTGCCAGCAGCTTGGACAGGGGGCTGAATGAGCAGTTCTTC | CASSLDRGLNEQFF
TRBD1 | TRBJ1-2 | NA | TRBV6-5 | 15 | TGTGCCAGCAGTTATAGGACAGGGGGTAACTATGGCTACACCTTC | CASSYRTGGNYGYTF
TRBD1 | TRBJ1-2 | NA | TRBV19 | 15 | TGTGCCAGTAGTATCGCGACAGGGGACGGCTATGGCTACACCTTC | CASSIATGDGYGYTF
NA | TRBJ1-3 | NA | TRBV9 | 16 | TGTGCCAGCAGCGTAGACCCAGGGGTAGCAGGAAACACCATATATTTT | CASSVDPGVAGNTIYF
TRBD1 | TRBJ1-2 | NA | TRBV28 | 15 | TGTGCCAGCAGTTTAGGGGGGACAGGGCGCTATGGCTACACCTTC | CASSLGGTGRYGYTF
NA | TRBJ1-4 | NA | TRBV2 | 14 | TGTGCCAGCAGTCCTCGGGGGGGAAATGAAAAACTGTTTTTT | CASSPRGGNEKLFF
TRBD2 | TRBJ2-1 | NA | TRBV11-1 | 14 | TGTGCCAGCAGTTCTGGGACTAGCTCATATGAGCAGTTCTTC | CASSSGTSSYEQFF
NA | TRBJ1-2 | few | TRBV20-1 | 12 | TGCAGTGCTAGTACCCCTAGCTATGGCTACACCTTC | CSASTPSYGYTF
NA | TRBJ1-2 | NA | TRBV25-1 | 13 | TGTGCCAGCAGTGAAGAATCGAGGTATGGCTACACCTTC | CASSEESRYGYTF
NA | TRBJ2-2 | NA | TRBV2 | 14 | TGTGCCAGCAGGGATACAGGGTTGACCGGGGAGCTGTTTTTT | CASRDTGLTGELFF
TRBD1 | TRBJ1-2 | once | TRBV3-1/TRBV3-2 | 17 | TGTGCCAGCAGCCAAGGATGGACAGGGGAGGGGAGCTATGGCTACACCTTC | CASSQGWTGEGSYGYTF
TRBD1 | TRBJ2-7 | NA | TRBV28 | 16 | TGTGCCAGCAGTTTACCCCCAGGGGGAATCTCTCACGAGCAGTACTTC | CASSLPPGGISHEQYF
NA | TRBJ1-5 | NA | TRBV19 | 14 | TGTGCCAGTAGTATCGTTAATAGCAATCAGCCCCAGCATTTT | CASSIVNSNQPQHF
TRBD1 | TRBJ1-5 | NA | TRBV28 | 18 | TGTGCCAGCAGCCGTACCGTACAGGGGGTAGGGGGGAATCAGCCCCAGCATTTT | CASSRTVQGVGGNQPQHF
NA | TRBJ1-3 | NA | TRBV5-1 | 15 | TGCGCCAGCAGCCTACAAGGCGGTACTGGAAACACCATATATTTT | CASSLQGGTGNTIYF
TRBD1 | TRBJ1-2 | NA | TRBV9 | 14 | TGTGCCAGCAGCACGGACAGGGGAAGCTATGGCTACACCTTC | CASSTDRGSYGYTF
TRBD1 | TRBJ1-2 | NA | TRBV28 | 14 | TGTGCCAGCAGTTTAGGACAGGGAGCCTATGGCTACACCTTC | CASSLGQGAYGYTF
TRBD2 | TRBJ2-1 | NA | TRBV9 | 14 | TGTGCCAGCAGCGTAGATCCAGGGAGGGATGAGCAGTTCTTC | CASSVDPGRDEQFF
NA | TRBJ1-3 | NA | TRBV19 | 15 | TGTGCCAGCAGGGCCAGAGAGTTCTCTGGAAACACCATATATTTT | CASRAREFSGNTIYF
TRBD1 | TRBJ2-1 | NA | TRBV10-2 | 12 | TGCGCCAGCAGTGAGGGGGGACAGGAGCAGTTCTTC | CASSEGGQEQFF
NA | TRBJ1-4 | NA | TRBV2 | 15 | TGTGCCAGCAGTGAATTTGACAGGAGCTATGAAAAACTGTTTTTT | CASSEFDRSYEKLFF
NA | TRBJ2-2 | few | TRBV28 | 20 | TGTGCCAGCAGCTCTTATATGTGGCGGGGGCCCTACACTATCACCGGGGAGCTGTTTTTT | CASSSYMWRGPYTITGELFF
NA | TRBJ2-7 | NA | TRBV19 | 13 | TGTGCCAGTAGTATGGGCGTACCCTACGAGCAGTACTTC | CASSMGVPYEQYF
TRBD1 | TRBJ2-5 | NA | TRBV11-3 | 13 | TGTGCCAGCAGCCCGGGACAGGGCCAGGCCCAGTACTTC | CASSPGQGQAQYF
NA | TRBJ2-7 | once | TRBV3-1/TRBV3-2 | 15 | TGTGCCAGCAGCCAAGGGCTGCGGAGTACGTACGAGCAGTACTTC | CASSQGLRSTYEQYF
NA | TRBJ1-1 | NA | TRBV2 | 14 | TGTGCCAGCAGCCCCAATACAGCGAACACTGAAGCTTTCTTT | CASSPNTANTEAFF
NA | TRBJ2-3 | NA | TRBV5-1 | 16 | TGCGCCAGCAGCCCCCGACAGGTCTCTAGCACAGATACGCAGTATTTT | CASSPRQVSSTDTQYF
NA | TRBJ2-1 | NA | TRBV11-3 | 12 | TGTGCCAGCAGCGTACAGGGTGGTGAGCAGTTCTTC | CASSVQGGEQFF
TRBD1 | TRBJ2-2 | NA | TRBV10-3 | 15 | TGTGCCATCAGTGTCCGACAGGGGGACACCGGGGAGCTGTTTTTT | CAISVRQGDTGELFF
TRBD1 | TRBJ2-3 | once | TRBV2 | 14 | TGTGCCAGCAGCCAAAGGGGGCACACAGATACGCAGTATTTT | CASSQRGHTDTQYF
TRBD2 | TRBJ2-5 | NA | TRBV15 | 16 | TGTGCCACCAGCAGAGGAAATAGCGGGCTAGGAGAGACCCAGTACTTC | CATSRGNSGLGETQYF
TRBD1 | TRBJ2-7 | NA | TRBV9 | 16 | TGTGCCAGCAGCGTAACGGCTGGGACAGGCGACTACGAGCAGTACTTC | CASSVTAGTGDYEQYF
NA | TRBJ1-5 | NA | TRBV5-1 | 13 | TGCGCCAGCAGCTTGGCCCCGAATCAGCCCCAGCATTTT | CASSLAPNQPQHF
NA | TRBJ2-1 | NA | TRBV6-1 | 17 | TGTGCCAGCAGTGAACGATTTACCTACAGCTCCTACAATGAGCAGTTCTTC | CASSERFTYSSYNEQFF
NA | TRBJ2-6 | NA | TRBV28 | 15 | TGTGCCAGCAGTTTGGAGGGTTCTGGGGCCAACGTCCTGACTTTC | CASSLEGSGANVLTF
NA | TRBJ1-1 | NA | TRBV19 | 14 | TGTGCCAGTAGTTTACAGGGTCCGAACACTGAAGCTTTCTTT | CASSLQGPNTEAFF
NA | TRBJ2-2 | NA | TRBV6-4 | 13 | TGTGCCAGCAGTACTAGCAGAACCGGGGAGCTGTTTTTT | CASSTSRTGELFF
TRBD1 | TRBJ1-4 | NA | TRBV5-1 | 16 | TGCGCCAGCAGCTTGACCCGGACAGGGTCGGGGGAAAAACTGTTTTTT | CASSLTRTGSGEKLFF
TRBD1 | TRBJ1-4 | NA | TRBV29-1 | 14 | TGCAGCGTTATGGGACAGGGTTCTAATGAAAAACTGTTTTTT | CSVMGQGSNEKLFF
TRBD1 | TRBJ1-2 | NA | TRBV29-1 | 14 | TGCAGCGTGAGACAGGGGGAAGCTAACTATGGCTACACCTTC | CSVRQGEANYGYTF
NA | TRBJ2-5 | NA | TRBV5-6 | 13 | TGTGCCAGCAGCTTAAGACTAGGGGGGGCCCAGTACTTC | CASSLRLGGAQYF
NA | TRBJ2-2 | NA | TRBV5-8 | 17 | TGTGCCAGCAGCTTGGCTGCGATGGGGGGTTACACCGGGGAGCTGTTTTTT | CASSLAAMGGYTGELFF
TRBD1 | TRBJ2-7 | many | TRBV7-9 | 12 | TGTGCCAGCGGAACAGGGGGCTACGAGCAGTACTTC | CASGTGGYEQYF
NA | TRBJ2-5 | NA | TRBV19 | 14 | TGTGCCAGTAGCCCCGGTGGGCAGCAAGAGACCCAGTACTTC | CASSPGGQQETQYF
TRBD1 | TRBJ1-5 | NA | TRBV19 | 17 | TGTGCCAGTAGTCCCGGGACAGGGTCCGGGGGCAATCAGCCCCAGCATTTT | CASSPGTGSGGNQPQHF
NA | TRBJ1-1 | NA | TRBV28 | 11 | TGTGCCAGCCTGAAGAGCACTGAAGCTTTCTTT | CASLKSTEAFF